The source of this T cell receptor beta chain is a study of cytomegalovirus exposure and HLA in healthy donors. The germline V gene encodes CDR1 MDHEN and CDR2 SYDVKM. The CDR3 covers 16 residues. Trimming took 2 bases from V and 14 from J; bases not matched to a gene: 12. This clone was recorded a few times. The PCR contained 60 Vbeta and 13 Jbeta primers. Clones were read by immunoSEQ multiplex PCR, and TCRdb kept only the in-frame ones, dropping some. The data show nearly 200,000 clones, 70% to 80% seen once. The genes are TRBV28 and TRBJ2-1; 13 nucleotides agree with TRBD2. The source material was PBMCs. The clonotype was recovered from a male donor in good health and CMV-seropositive. The CDR3 here is CASSLTGTSGIRGEFF. CDR3 nucleotides: TGTGCCAGCAGTTTAACCGGGACTAGCGGGATAAGGGGTGAGTTCTTC.